This record looks at one T cell receptor (beta chain) sequence and its context. Antigen: not known. This sample was taken from a study of cytomegalovirus exposure and HLA in healthy donors. Study-wide findings and caveats: The only immune exposure information that was available was CMV serostatus.

The PCR used 60 Vbeta and 13 Jbeta primers. Some clones are missing from TCRdb's copy, which holds only in-frame ones; the method was immunoSEQ multiplex PCR. The data hold some 200,000 clones, with around 83% observed a single time. The V end lost 5 bases, the J end lost 7 bases, and 17 bases lay between the germline ends. Germline assignment: CDR1 MNHEY and CDR2 SVGAGI. This CDR3 region has 14 residues. The sample was PBMCs. This sequence joins TRBV6-5 and TRBJ1-1; D gene uncertain. This receptor was identified in a girl aged 5 to 17 in good health and CMV-seronegative. The DNA of the CDR3 is TGTGCCAGCAGTAAGAACGTTGAAGAGGGTGAAGCTTTCTTT. Its translation: CASSKNVEEGEAFF.